Presented here are 5 T cell receptor beta chains from one specimen sequenced in a study of blood T cell repertoires in COVID-19. Data came from immunoSEQ multiplex PCR; TCRdb stores just in-frame clones and leaves some out. The data show 100,000 to 140,000 clones, roughly 90% seen once. The source material was peripheral blood. The source is a man aged 35 to 55 with active or convalescent COVID-19.

The DNA of the CDR3 is TGTGCCAGCAGTTACTCCGGACAGGGCGCGTCACCCCTCCACTTT. This sequence encodes CASSYSGQGASPLHF. V and J are TRBV6-6 and TRBJ1-6, with 8 bases matching TRBD1. CDR1 is MNHNY and CDR2 is SVGAGI in the germline V gene (reference sequence). The CDR3 consists of 15 residues. With V trimmed by 0 bases and J by 10 bases, 5 bases remained unmatched.

This chain connects TRBV6-5 to TRBJ2-3; D is undetermined. Germline CDR1 is MNHEY and CDR2 is SVGAGI. The CDR3 loop spans 15 amino acids. V lost 0 bases and J lost 2, with 9 bases in between. This chain's CDR3 is CASSYSGSPTDTQYF. The CDR3 DNA is TGTGCCAGCAGTTACTCGGGTAGCCCCACAGATACGCAGTATTTT.

The J gene is TRBJ2-1, the V gene TRBV6-8; 7 nucleotides match TRBD1. Germline CDR1 and CDR2: MNHGY and SAAAGT. V dropped 0 bases and J dropped 10; count of bases not matched to a gene: 9. The CDR3 is 15 residues long. CDR3: CASSYSRQGDREQFF. The CDR3 nucleotides are TGTGCCAGCAGTTACTCTCGCCAGGGGGATCGGGAGCAGTTCTTC.

This clone occurred a few times. The rearrangement links TRBV18 to TRBJ1-2; 8 nucleotides match TRBD1. This CDR3 comprises 14 residues. J gave up 4 bases and V 6 bases, and 7 bases lay outside the gene matches. CDR1 KGHSH and CDR2 LQKENI come from the germline V gene. As DNA, the CDR3 is TGTGCCAGCTCCCAGGGGGCCAATCGCTATGGCTACACCTTC. The encoded protein is CASSQGANRYGYTF.

The rearrangement uses TRBV6-5 and TRBJ1-1; no firm D call. Germline assignment: CDR1 MNHEY and CDR2 SVGAGI. With 3 bases removed from V and 1 base from J, the gap between germline ends came to 15 bases. CDR3 length equals 16 residues. The CDR3 loop reads CASSYHGGVGNTEAFF. DNA of the CDR3: TGTGCCAGCAGTTATCACGGCGGGGTTGGGAACACTGAAGCTTTCTTT.